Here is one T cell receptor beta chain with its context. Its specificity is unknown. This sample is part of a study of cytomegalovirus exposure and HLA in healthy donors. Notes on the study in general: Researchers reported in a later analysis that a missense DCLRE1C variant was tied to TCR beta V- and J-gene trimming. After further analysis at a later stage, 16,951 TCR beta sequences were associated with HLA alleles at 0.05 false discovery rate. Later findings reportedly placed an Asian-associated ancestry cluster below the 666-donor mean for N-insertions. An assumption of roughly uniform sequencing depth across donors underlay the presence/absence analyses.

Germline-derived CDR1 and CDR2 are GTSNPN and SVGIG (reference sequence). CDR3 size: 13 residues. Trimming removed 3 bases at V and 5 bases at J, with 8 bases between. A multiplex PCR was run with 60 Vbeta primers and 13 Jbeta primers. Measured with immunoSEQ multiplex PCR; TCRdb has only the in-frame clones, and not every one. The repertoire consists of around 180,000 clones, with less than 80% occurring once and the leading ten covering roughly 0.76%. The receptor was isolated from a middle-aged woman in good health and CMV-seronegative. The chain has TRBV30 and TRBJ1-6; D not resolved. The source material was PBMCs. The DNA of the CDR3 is TGTGCCTGGAGCGTAGCCCATAATTCACCCCTCCACTTT. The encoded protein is CAWSVAHNSPLHF.